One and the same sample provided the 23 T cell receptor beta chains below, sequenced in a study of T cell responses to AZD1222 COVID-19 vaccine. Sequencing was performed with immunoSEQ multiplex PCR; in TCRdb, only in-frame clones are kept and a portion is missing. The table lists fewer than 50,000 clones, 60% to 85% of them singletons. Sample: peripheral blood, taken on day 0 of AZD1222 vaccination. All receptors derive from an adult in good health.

CDR3 in DNA: TGTGCCAGCAGTGGACAGGGGGCTGGGGCCAACGTCCTGACTTTC. It codes for CASSGQGAGANVLTF. The rearrangement joins TRBV28 to TRBJ2-6; 10 bases are a match to TRBD1. Germline V gives CDR1 MDHEN, CDR2 SYDVKM. The CDR3 consists of 15 residues. V shed 5 bases and J 2 bases; nucleotides not matched to a gene: 0.

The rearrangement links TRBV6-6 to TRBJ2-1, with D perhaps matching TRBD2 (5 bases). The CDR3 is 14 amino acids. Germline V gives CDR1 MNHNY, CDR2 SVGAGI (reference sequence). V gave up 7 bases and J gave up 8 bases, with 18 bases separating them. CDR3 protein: CASMTNTREYEQFF. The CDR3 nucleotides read TGTGCCAGCATGACAAATACACGGGAATATGAGCAGTTCTTC.

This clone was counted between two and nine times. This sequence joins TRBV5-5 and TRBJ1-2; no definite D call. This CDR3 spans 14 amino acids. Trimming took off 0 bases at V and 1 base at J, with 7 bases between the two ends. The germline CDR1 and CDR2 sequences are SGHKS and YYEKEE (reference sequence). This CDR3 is CASSLVRVNYGYTF. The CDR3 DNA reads TGTGCCAGCAGCTTGGTCAGAGTTAACTATGGCTACACCTTC.

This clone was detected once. The CDR3, as DNA: TGTGCCAGCACCCTCGGACGGCCCTCTGGAAACACCATATATTTT. Protein sequence: CASTLGRPSGNTIYF. The J gene is TRBJ1-3, the V gene TRBV28; D gene unclear. V lost 7 bases and J lost 0, with 13 bases in between. CDR1 MDHEN and CDR2 SYDVKM come from the germline V gene. This CDR3 has 15 amino acids.

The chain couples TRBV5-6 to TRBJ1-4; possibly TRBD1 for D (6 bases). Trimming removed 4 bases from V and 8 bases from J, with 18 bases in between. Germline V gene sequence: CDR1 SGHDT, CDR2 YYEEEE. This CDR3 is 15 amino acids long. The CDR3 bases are TGTGCCAGCAGCCCCGGACAGCGGGGGGCCGAAAAACTGTTTTTT. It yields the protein CASSPGQRGAEKLFF. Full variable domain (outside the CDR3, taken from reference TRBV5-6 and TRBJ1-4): DAGVTQSPTHLIKTRGQQVTLRCSPKSGHDTVSWYQQALGQGPQFIFQYYEEEERQRGNFPDRFSGHQFPNYSSELNVNALLLGDSALYLCASSPGQRGAEKLFFGSGTQLSVL.

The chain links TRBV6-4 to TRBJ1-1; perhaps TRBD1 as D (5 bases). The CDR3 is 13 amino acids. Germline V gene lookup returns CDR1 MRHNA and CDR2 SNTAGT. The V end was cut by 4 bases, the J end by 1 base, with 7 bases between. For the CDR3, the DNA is TGTGCCAGCAGTGGACAGACGAACACTGAAGCTTTCTTT. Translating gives CASSGQTNTEAFF.

CDR3 loop: CASSVKTGGAPGKGYTF. The CDR3 region has the DNA TGTGCCAGCAGTGTTAAGACAGGGGGCGCCCCGGGGAAGGGCTACACCTTC. The V gene is TRBV28, the J gene TRBJ1-2; TRBD1 agrees at 10 bases. Germline lookup yields CDR1 MDHEN and CDR2 SYDVKM. This CDR3 region has 17 residues. The V gene end was trimmed by 5 bases and the J gene end by 8 bases; junction bases not matched to a gene: 17.

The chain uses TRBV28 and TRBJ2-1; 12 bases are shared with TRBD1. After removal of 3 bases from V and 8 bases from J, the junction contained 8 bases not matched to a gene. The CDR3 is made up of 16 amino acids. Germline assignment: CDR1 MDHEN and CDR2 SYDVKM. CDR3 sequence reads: CASSFPGTGGLDEQFF. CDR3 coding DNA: TGTGCCAGCAGTTTCCCCGGGACAGGGGGCTTAGATGAGCAGTTCTTC. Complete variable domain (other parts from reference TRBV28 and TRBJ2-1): DVKVTQSSRYLVKRTGEKVFLECVQDMDHENMFWYRQDPGLGLRLIYFSYDVKMKEKGDIPEGYSVSREKKERFSLILESASTNQTSMYLCASSFPGTGGLDEQFFGPGTRLTVL.

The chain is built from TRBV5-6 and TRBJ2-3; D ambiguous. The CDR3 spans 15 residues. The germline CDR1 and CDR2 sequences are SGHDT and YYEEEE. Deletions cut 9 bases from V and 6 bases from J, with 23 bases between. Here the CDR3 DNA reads TGTGCCACCTTATATCTGGGGTCGAACGGGGATACGCAGTATTTT. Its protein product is CATLYLGSNGDTQYF.

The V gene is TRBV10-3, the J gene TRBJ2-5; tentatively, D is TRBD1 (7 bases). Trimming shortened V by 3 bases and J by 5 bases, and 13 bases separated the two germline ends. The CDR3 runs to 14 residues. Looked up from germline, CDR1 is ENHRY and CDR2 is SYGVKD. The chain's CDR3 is CAISETSRGETQYF. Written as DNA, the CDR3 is TGTGCCATCAGTGAAACTAGCAGGGGGGAGACCCAGTACTTC.

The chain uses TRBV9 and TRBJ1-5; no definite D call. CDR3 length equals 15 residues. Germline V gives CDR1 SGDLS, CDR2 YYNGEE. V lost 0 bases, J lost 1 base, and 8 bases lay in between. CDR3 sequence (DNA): TGTGCCAGCAGCGTAGAGGGCAGGAGCAATCAGCCCCAGCATTTT. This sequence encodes CASSVEGRSNQPQHF.

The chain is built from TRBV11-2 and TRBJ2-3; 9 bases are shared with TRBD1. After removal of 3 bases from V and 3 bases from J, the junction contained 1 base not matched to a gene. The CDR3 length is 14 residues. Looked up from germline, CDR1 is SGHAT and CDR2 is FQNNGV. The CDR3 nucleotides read TGTGCCAGCAGCTTCGGGACAGGGACAGATACGCAGTATTTT. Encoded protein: CASSFGTGTDTQYF.

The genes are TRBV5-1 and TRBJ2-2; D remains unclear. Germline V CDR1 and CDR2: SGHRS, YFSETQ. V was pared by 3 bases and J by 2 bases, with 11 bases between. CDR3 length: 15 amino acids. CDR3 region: CASSWAQANTGELFF. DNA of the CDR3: TGCGCCAGCAGCTGGGCCCAGGCAAACACCGGGGAGCTGTTTTTT.

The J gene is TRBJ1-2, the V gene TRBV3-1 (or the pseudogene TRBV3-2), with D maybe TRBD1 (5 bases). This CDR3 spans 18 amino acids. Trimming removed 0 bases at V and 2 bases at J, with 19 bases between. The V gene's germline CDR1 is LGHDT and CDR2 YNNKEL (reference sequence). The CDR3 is CASSQEWVGAGGNYGYTF. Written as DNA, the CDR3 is TGTGCCAGCAGCCAAGAATGGGTCGGGGCAGGCGGAAACTATGGCTACACCTTC.

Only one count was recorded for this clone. CDR3 nucleotide sequence: TGCGCCAGCAGCTTGGCCGGCCGGCCGGGAAACTATGGCTACACCTTC. Its protein product is CASSLAGRPGNYGYTF. V usage is TRBV5-1 and J usage is TRBJ1-2; no firm D call. The CDR3 covers 16 residues. Germline V gene sequence: CDR1 SGHRS, CDR2 YFSETQ. V dropped 0 bases and J dropped 2 bases, with 14 bases sitting between them.

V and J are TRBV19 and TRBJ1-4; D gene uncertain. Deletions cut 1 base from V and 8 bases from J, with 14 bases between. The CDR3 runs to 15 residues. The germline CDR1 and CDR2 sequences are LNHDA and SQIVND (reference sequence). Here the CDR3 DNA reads TGTGCCAGTAGTATAGCCCCCGTGCTGAGGGAAAAACTGTTTTTT. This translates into CASSIAPVLREKLFF. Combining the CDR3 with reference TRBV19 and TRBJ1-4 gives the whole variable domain DGGITQSPKYLFRKEGQNVTLSCEQNLNHDAMYWYRQDPGQGLRLIYYSQIVNDFQKGDIAEGYSVSREKKESFPLTVTSAQKNPTAFYLCASSIAPVLREKLFFGSGTQLSVL.

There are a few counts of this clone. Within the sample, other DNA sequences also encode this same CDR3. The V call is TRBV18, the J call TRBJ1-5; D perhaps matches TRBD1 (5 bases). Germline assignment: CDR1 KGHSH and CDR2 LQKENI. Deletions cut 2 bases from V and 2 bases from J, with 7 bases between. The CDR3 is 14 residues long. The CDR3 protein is CASSPGGGNQPQHF. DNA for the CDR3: TGTGCCAGCTCACCAGGGGGAGGCAATCAGCCCCAGCATTTT. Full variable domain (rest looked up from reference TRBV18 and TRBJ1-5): NAGVMQNPRHLVRRRGQEARLRCSPMKGHSHVYWYRQLPEEGLKFMVYLQKENIIDESGMPKERFSAEFPKEGPSILRIQQVVRGDSAAYFCASSPGGGNQPQHFGDGTRLSIL.

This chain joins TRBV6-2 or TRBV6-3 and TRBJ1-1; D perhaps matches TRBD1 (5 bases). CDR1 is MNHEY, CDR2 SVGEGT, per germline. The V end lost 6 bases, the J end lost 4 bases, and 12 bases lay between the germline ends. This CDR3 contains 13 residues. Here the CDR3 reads CASSPGTATEAFF. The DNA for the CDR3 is TGTGCCAGCAGCCCCGGGACGGCCACTGAAGCTTTCTTT.

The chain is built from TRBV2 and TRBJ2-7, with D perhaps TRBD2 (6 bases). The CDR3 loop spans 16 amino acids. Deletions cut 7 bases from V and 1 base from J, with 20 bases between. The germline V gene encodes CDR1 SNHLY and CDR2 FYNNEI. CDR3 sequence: CASTTLEGSTSYEQYF. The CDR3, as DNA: TGTGCCAGCACCACCCTGGAGGGAAGTACTTCCTACGAGCAGTACTTC.

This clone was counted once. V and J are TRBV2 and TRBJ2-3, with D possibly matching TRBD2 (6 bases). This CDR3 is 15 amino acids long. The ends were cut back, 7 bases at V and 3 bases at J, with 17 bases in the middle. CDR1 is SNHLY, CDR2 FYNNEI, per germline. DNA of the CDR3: TGTGCCAGCACTCAGGAGGGGAGACAGACAGATACGCAGTATTTT. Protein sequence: CASTQEGRQTDTQYF.

The CDR3 loop is CASRTDSTDTQYF. The CDR3 region has the DNA TGTGCCAGCAGGACCGATAGCACAGATACGCAGTATTTT. The gene calls are TRBV12-3 or TRBV12-4 and TRBJ2-3; no definite D call. Trimming took off 6 bases at V and 0 bases at J, with 7 bases between the two ends. The CDR3 contains 13 residues.

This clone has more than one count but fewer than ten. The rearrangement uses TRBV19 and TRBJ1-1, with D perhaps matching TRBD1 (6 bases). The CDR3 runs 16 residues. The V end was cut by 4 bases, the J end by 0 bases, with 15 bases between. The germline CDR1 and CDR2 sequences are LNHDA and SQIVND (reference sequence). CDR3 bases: TGTGCCAGTAGTACCGATCGGACAGCATTGAACACTGAAGCTTTCTTT. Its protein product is CASSTDRTALNTEAFF.

This chain's CDR3 is CASRMGTQYF. In DNA form, the CDR3 reads TGTGCCAGCAGAATGGGGACCCAGTACTTC. The chain carries TRBV2 and TRBJ2-5; D is undetermined. The CDR3 totals 10 residues. V lost 6 bases and J 7 bases, leaving 6 bases between the germline ends. Germline lookup yields CDR1 SNHLY and CDR2 FYNNEI.